This TCR beta chain emerged from a study of beta chain features in type 1 diabetes listed by TCRdb under 2018. Describing the broader study: Mean age, gender distribution, total cell number and subset yield were not different between patients and healthy donors. Across all samples, 107,917,701 sorted cells were examined, and cell number per subset correlated strongly with RNA yield. In the study, recently diagnosed type 1 diabetes patients and matched healthy donors were compared on the TCRB repertoires of their sorted circulating CD4+ T cell subsets. Regulatory and stem cell-like memory subsets were isolated from only 8 patients and about eight healthy donors, whereas naive and central memory subsets came from all 30 or so donors. General study outcomes and caveats: Shorter templates might have been favored by PCR, but patient and control samples were amplified and corrected together, so both groups would have been affected equally by any skew. Fewer insertions and more nucleotide deletions at VDJ recombination sites were observed in patients with type 1 diabetes, implying thymic rearrangement abnormalities. Because small numbers of individuals were included in the HLA sub-analyses, any influence of HLA type on TCRB rearrangement was left unresolved. A moderate but significant shortening of TCRB CDR3 length was observed in type 1 diabetes patients in all four CD4+ subsets. The naive, central memory and regulatory TCRB repertoires appeared to resemble one another more closely among patients than among healthy donors. Because cDNA was sequenced instead of genomic DNA, highly expressing activated cells could be over-represented, though the groups showed no difference in activation or CD3 levels.

The entire isolated RNA was reverse transcribed using the High Capacity cDNA Reverse Transcription Kit, and thus expressed TCRB transcripts were sequenced. Deep immunoSEQ sequencing was performed on naive, central memory and regulatory T cell samples, with an average of around 3.4 million total reads per sample. Sorted cells were lysed in RLT buffer and RNA was extracted with DNase-treated RNeasy Micro or Mini kits, depending on cell number. To prevent cross-contamination, every cell subset was processed on its own, while patient and healthy donor samples were processed together. TCRB sequences were amplified from cDNA with the immunoSEQ multiplex PCR, producing 87-bp fragments spanning the CDR3 region. Amplicons were sequenced on the Illumina HiSeq platform. As for the original processing: PCR bias was corrected computationally using synthetic template baselines, and reads within Hamming distance 2 were collapsed, with unmergeable singletons discarded. Reads were aligned against IMGT so that V, D and J genes, CDR3 length and insertions or deletions at six rearrangement sites could be assigned. Within each subset, clonotype counts were normalized to sorted cell number, and only after that were true diversity and Gini coefficients computed with the tcR R package. Repertoire sharing was quantified using the overlap coefficient calculated on TCRB nucleotide sequences. Out-of-frame TCRB sequences from naive cells were analyzed as a proxy for the pre-selection repertoire. TCRdb took over this immuneACCESS table, retaining in-frame rearrangements with V and J assigned. Such tables are incomplete; in checked studies, under half of the missing clones stem from an unresolved V gene, and the remainder is unexplained. V and J calls and clone size are those listed in that table; D and trimming were worked out from the DNA. The sample table records over 700,000 clones; roughly a sixth of these occur just once. 0.023% of the sample is held by the ten biggest clonotypes.

From each donor, a single peripheral blood sample of around 0.12 L on average was drawn into heparinised tubes. A BD FACSAria II was used to sort naive, central memory, regulatory and stem cell-like memory CD4+ T cells with a panel that included CD45RO, CCR7, CD25, CD127, CD95 and CD27. A purity above 95% was achieved for all sorted populations. Right away, PBMCs were isolated by Lymphoprep density gradient centrifugation and were stained directly, with no culture step. To minimize batch effects, samples were stained and sorted in pairs, one healthy donor with one patient per experiment. In its sample, this clone was seen a few times. Its binding antigen is unknown. Qualities for individual bases were not recorded, and no much larger clone is one base off. Taken from cysteine to phenylalanine, the CDR3 has 16 residues. The entry retains the CDR3 DNA only, 48 bases that are in frame from base 1. V is cut back by 3 bases and J by 2 bases, with 10 bases in the junction unmatched. The germline V gene gives CDR1 as KGHSH and CDR2 as LQKENI.

The receptor's source is a woman aged 18-35 years in good health. This chain is built from TRBV18 and TRBJ2-7; 7 bases in the middle match TRBD1. Sequencing was done on a sample of naive CD4+ T cells from blood. The cell subset or site label here, explained by the study, means: true naive CD4+ T cells. The DNA sequence reads TGTGCCAGCTCACCTCGAGGGACAGTTGGTCCCTACGAGCAGTACTTC. It encodes CASSPRGTVGPYEQYF.